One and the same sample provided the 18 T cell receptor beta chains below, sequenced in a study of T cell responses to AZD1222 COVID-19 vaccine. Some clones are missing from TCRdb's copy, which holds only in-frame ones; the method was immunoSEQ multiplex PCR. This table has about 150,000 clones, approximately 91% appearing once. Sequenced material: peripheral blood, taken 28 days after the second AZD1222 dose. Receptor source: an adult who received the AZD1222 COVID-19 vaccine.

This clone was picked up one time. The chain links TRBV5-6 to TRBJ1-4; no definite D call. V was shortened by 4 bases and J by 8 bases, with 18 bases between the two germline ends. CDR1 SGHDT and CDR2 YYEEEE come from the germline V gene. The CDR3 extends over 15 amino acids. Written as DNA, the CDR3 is TGTGCCAGCAGCATCTACGGTAGGAGAAACGAAAAACTGTTTTTT. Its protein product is CASSIYGRRNEKLFF.

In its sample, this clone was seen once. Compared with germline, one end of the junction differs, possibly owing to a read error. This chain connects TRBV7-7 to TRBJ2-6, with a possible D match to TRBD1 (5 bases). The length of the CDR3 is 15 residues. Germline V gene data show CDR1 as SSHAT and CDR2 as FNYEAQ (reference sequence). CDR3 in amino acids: CASSPQGSGANVLTF. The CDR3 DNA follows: TGTGCTAGCAGCCCGCAGGGTTCAGGGGCCAACGTCCTGACTTTC. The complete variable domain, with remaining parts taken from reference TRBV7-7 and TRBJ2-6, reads GAGVSQSPRYKVTKRGQDVTLRCDPISSHATLYWYQQALGQGPEFLTYFNYEAQPDKSGLPSDRFSAERPEGSISTLTIQRTEQRDSAMYRCASSPQGSGANVLTFGAGSRLTVL.

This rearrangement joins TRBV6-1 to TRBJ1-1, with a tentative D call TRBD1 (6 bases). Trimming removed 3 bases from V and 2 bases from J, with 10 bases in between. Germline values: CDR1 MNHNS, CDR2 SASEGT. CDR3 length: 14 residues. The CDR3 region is CASSERGANTEAFF. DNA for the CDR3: TGTGCCAGCAGTGAGCGGGGGGCAAACACTGAAGCTTTCTTT.

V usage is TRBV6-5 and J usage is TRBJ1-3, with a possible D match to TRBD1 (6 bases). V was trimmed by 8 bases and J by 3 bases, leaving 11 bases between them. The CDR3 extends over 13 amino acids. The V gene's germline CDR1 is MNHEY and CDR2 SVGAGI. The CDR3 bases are TGTGCCAGCGTGAGGGGGAGTGGAAACACCATATATTTT. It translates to CASVRGSGNTIYF.

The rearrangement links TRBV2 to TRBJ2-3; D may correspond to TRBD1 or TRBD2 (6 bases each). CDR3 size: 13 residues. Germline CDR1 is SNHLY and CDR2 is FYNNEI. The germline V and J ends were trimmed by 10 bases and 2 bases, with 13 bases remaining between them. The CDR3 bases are TGTGCCATCCGGGGGCTACTCACAGATACGCAGTATTTT. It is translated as CAIRGLLTDTQYF.

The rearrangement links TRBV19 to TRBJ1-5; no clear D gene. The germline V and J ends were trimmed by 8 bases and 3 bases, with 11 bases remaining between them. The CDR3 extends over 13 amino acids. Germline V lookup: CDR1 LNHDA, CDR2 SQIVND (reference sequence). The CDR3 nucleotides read TGTGCCAGTTCTGACACAATCAATCAGCCCCAGCATTTT. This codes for CASSDTINQPQHF.

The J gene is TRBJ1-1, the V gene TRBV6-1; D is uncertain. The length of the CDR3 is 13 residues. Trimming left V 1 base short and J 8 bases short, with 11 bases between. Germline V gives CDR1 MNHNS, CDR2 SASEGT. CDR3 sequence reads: CASSEGRGKEAFF. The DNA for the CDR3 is TGTGCCAGCAGTGAAGGCCGGGGAAAAGAAGCTTTCTTT.

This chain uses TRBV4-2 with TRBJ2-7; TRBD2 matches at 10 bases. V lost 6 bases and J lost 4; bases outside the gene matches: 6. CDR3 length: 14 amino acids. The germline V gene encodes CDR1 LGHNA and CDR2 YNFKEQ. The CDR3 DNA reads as TGTGCCAGCAGTTTGAGCGGGGGGGCTTACGAGCAGTACTTC. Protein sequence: CASSLSGGAYEQYF.

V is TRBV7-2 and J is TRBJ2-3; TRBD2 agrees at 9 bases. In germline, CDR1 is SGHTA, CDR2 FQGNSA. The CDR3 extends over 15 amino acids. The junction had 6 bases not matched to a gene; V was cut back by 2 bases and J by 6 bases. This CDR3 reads CASSLSAGGPDTQYF. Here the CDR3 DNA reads TGTGCCAGCAGCTTAAGTGCGGGGGGGCCGGATACGCAGTATTTT.

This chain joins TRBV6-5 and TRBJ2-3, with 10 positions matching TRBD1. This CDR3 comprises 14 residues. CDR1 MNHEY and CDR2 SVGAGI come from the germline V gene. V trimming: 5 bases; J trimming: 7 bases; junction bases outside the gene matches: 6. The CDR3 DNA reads TGTGCCAGCAGTACCGGGACAGGGGAGCATACGCAGTATTTT. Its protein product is CASSTGTGEHTQYF.

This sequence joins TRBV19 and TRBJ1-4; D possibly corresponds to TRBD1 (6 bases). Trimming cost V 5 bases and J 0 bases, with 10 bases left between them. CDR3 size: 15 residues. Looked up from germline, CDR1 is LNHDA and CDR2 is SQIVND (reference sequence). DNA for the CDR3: TGTGCCAGTAGTGGCCGGACAGCAACTAATGAAAAACTGTTTTTT. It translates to CASSGRTATNEKLFF.

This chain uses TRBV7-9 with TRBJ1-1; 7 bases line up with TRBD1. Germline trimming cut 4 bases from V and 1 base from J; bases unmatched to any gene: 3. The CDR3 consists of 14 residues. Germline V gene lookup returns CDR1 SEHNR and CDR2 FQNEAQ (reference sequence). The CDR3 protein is CASSSRTGNTEAFF. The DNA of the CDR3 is TGTGCCAGCAGCTCACGGACAGGGAACACTGAAGCTTTCTTT.

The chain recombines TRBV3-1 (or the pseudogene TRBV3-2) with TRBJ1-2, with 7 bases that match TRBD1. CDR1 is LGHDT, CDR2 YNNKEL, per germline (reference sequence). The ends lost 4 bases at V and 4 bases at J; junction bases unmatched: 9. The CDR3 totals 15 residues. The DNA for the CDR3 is TGTGCCAGCAGCCCAAGGGTGACAGGGAGCTATGGCTACACCTTC. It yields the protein CASSPRVTGSYGYTF.

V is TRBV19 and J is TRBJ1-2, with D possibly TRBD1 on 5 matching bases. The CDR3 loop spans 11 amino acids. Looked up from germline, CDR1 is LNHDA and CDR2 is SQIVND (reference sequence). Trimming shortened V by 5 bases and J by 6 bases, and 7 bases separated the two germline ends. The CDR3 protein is CASSPGDGYTF. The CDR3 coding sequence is TGTGCCAGTAGTCCGGGGGATGGCTACACCTTC.

CDR3 nucleotides: TGTGCCATCAGTGGATACAGGGGCGGCTACACCTTC. As protein: CAISGYRGGYTF. The V and J genes are TRBV10-3 and TRBJ1-2; 7 positions agree with TRBD1. V was pared by 4 bases and J by 8 bases, with 4 bases of the junction left unmatched. The CDR3 loop spans 12 amino acids. Germline CDR1 is ENHRY and CDR2 is SYGVKD.

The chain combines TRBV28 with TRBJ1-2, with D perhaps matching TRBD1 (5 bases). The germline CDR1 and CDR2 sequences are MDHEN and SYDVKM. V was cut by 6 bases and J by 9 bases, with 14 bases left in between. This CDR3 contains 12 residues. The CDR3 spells CASRQDSGRYTF. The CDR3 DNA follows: TGTGCCAGCAGGCAAGACAGTGGGCGCTACACCTTC.

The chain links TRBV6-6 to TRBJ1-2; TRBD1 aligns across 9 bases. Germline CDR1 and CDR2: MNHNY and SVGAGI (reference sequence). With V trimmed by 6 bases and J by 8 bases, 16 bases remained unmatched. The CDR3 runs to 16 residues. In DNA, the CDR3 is TGTGCCAGCAGCCCCACATACGCCACAGGGGGCTACGGCTACACCTTC. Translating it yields CASSPTYATGGYGYTF.

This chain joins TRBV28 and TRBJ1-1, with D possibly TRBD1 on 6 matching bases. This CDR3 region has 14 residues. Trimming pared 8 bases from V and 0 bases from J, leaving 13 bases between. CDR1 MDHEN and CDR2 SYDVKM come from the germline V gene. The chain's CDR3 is CASGGRAMNTEAFF. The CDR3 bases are TGTGCCAGCGGGGGCCGGGCGATGAACACTGAAGCTTTCTTT.